What follows are 27 T cell receptor beta chains derived from one specimen sequenced in a study of high-grade serous ovarian cancer treatment subgroups (dated by TCRdb to about 2021). Tumor samples were collected prior to definitive surgery or chemotherapy. To prepare the library, the immunoSEQ multiplex PCR assay was applied. TCRdb provides this immuneACCESS table in a form limited to in-frame rearrangements. Some clones are lacking; in checked studies, under half of them reflect an unresolved V gene, and why the rest are absent is not known. The sample has some 10,000 clones on record, more than 70% of them singletons. Roughly a tenth of the sample lies in the top ten. The sample was tumor tissue. These receptors were taken from a human donor with high-grade serous ovarian cancer.

V gene TRBV11-1 combines with J gene TRBJ2-3; D is uncertain. The CDR3 consists of 14 residues. The V end lost 1 base, the J end lost 0 bases, and 5 bases lay between the germline ends. Germline CDR1 reads SGHAT; CDR2 reads FQDESV (reference sequence). The CDR3 DNA is TGTGCCAGCAGCTTAGTGGACAGCACAGATACGCAGTATTTT. Its translation is CASSLVDSTDTQYF.

The gene calls are TRBV19 and TRBJ2-7; 7 bases match TRBD1. This CDR3 has 15 residues. Germline V lookup: CDR1 LNHDA, CDR2 SQIVND (reference sequence). Trimming took 6 bases from V and 2 from J; bases not matched to a gene: 10. The CDR3 spells CASRDPTGATYEQYF. CDR3 in DNA: TGTGCCAGTAGGGACCCCACAGGGGCCACCTACGAGCAGTACTTC.

The chain is built from TRBV5-1 and TRBJ2-7; D tentatively reads TRBD1 or TRBD2 (5 bases each). Germline CDR1 SGHRS, CDR2 YFSETQ. This CDR3 comprises 13 residues. V was shortened by 1 base and J by 2 bases, with 7 bases between the two germline ends. The CDR3 nucleotides read TGCGCCAGCAGCTTGTTGGGGGCCTACGAGCAGTACTTC. As protein: CASSLLGAYEQYF.

V usage is TRBV5-5 and J usage is TRBJ2-2; 8 bases are shared with TRBD1. The germline CDR1 and CDR2 sequences are SGHKS and YYEKEE (reference sequence). There are 15 residues in the CDR3. Losses at the gene ends were 1 base for V and 4 bases for J; bases not matched to a gene: 3. This CDR3 reads CASSLRTGITGELFF. In DNA, the CDR3 is TGTGCCAGCAGCTTGAGGACAGGGATCACCGGGGAGCTGTTTTTT.

Only one count was recorded for this clone. This sequence joins TRBV10-2 and TRBJ2-5; the D gene is possibly TRBD2 (5 bases). CDR1 and CDR2 from the germline V gene are WSHSY and SAAADI. Trimming removed 6 bases from V and 5 bases from J, with 16 bases in between. The CDR3 length is 14 residues. CDR3 loop: CASRPPVRVETQYF. The CDR3 coding sequence is TGCGCCAGCAGACCCCCTGTGCGGGTGGAGACCCAGTACTTC.

This clone was detected only once. V is TRBV19 and J is TRBJ2-7; D unclear. Germline V CDR1 and CDR2: LNHDA, SQIVND (reference sequence). CDR3 length: 13 amino acids. Trimming cost V 5 bases and J 3 bases, with 11 bases left between them. The CDR3 reads CASSAARLYEQYF. The CDR3 DNA reads TGTGCCAGTAGTGCCGCCCGTCTCTACGAGCAGTACTTC. The full variable domain, with the rest looked up from reference TRBV19 and TRBJ2-7, is DGGITQSPKYLFRKEGQNVTLSCEQNLNHDAMYWYRQDPGQGLRLIYYSQIVNDFQKGDIAEGYSVSREKKESFPLTVTSAQKNPTAFYLCASSAARLYEQYFGPGTRLTVT.

The V and J genes are TRBV18 and TRBJ2-2; 7 nucleotides line up with TRBD1. The CDR3 length is 13 residues. The J segment lost 5 bases and the V segment lost 3 bases, leaving 0 bases of the junction unmatched. Germline V gene sequence: CDR1 KGHSH, CDR2 LQKENI. CDR3 nucleotide sequence: TGTGCCAGCTCACCGGACAGGACCGGGGAGCTGTTTTTT. Its translation is CASSPDRTGELFF.

Sample share makes this clone medium-sized (0.01 to 0.1%). J is TRBJ1-1 and V is TRBV2; the D gene is possibly TRBD1 (5 bases). The V gene lost 2 bases and the J gene lost 6 bases, with 13 bases spanning the gap. The germline V gene encodes CDR1 SNHLY and CDR2 FYNNEI. This CDR3 comprises 14 residues. In nucleotides, the CDR3 is TGTGCCAGCAGTGAATACGGGGGAAGGGCTGAAGCTTTCTTT. It codes for CASSEYGGRAEAFF.

This chain connects TRBV27 to TRBJ2-7; D is undetermined. Trimming shortened V by 3 bases and J by 9 bases, and 15 bases separated the two germline ends. Germline V CDR1 and CDR2: MNHEY, SMNVEV (reference sequence). The CDR3 extends over 13 amino acids. For the CDR3, the DNA is TGTGCCAGCAGTTTGGGTAGGGCTAGGCGGCAGTACTTC. Protein product: CASSLGRARRQYF.

This clone came up a few times. In DNA, the CDR3 is TGTGCCAGCAGTTCCCCCCTTGGCGGGAGTTCCACAGATACGCAGTATTTT. Residues: CASSSPLGGSSTDTQYF. V is TRBV28 and J is TRBJ2-3; 7 nucleotides align to TRBD2. Germline lookup yields CDR1 MDHEN and CDR2 SYDVKM. V shed 4 bases and J 2 bases; nucleotides not matched to a gene: 12. The CDR3 extends over 17 amino acids.

The chain employs TRBV10-3 and TRBJ2-6, with D possibly being TRBD1 (6 bases). This CDR3 has 16 residues. Germline V gene lookup returns CDR1 ENHRY and CDR2 SYGVKD. Trimming removed 5 bases from V and 2 bases from J, with 13 bases in between. CDR3 region: CAISQGFAPGANVLTF. For the CDR3, the DNA is TGTGCCATCAGTCAGGGGTTCGCCCCTGGGGCCAACGTCCTGACTTTC.

As DNA, the CDR3 is TGTGCCATCAGTGCTCCCGGGACTAGCGGCCCCGGTTTAAGGTTCTTC. Its protein product is CAISAPGTSGPGLRFF. The V call is TRBV10-3, the J call TRBJ2-1; 11 bases line up with TRBD2. V dropped 4 bases and J dropped 15; count of bases not matched to a gene: 17. The length of the CDR3 is 16 residues. The germline V gene encodes CDR1 ENHRY and CDR2 SYGVKD.

The genes are TRBV5-1 and TRBJ1-2; D ambiguous. Germline CDR1 SGHRS, CDR2 YFSETQ. Trimming removed 4 bases from V and 1 base from J, with 11 bases in between. The CDR3 has 14 residues. The CDR3 DNA is TGCGCCAGCAGCCTGGGTGGCGGTAACTATGGCTACACCTTC. Its translation: CASSLGGGNYGYTF.

Note on this clone: This CDR3 is also generated by other DNA sequences in the sample. The chain employs TRBV5-5 and TRBJ2-7, with 14 bases matching TRBD2. The V gene's germline CDR1 is SGHKS and CDR2 YYEKEE (reference sequence). Unmatched junction bases numbered 11, after V lost 4 bases and J lost 2 bases. The CDR3 has 18 amino acids. The CDR3 reads CASSPSTSGRALAYEQYF. CDR3 nucleotide sequence: TGTGCCAGCAGCCCATCGACTAGCGGGAGGGCCTTGGCCTACGAGCAGTACTTC.

The J gene is TRBJ1-3, the V gene TRBV27; 10 bases map to TRBD1. The CDR3 is made up of 14 amino acids. Trimming at V came to 6 bases and at J to 4 bases, leaving 3 bases not matched to a gene. Per germline, CDR1 MNHEY and CDR2 SMNVEV (reference sequence). The chain's CDR3 is CASRGQGRGNTIYF. The CDR3 DNA sequence: TGTGCCAGCAGGGGACAGGGGAGGGGAAACACCATATATTTT.

The chain combines TRBV5-1 with TRBJ2-1, with 13 nucleotides matching TRBD2. The J segment lost 11 bases and the V segment lost 2 bases, leaving 7 bases of the junction unmatched. CDR3 length equals 15 residues. Germline CDR1 is SGHRS and CDR2 is YFSETQ. The CDR3 reads CASSFAGLAGHKQFF. DNA for the CDR3: TGCGCCAGCAGCTTCGCGGGACTAGCGGGACACAAGCAGTTCTTC.

CDR3 sequence reads: CASSSQGPKGLGEQFF. The CDR3 DNA reads as TGTGCCAGCAGTTCACAGGGACCCAAGGGGTTGGGTGAGCAGTTCTTC. The chain joins TRBV28 to TRBJ2-1, with D maybe TRBD1 (6 bases). The V end lost 4 bases, the J end lost 9 bases, and 22 bases lay between the germline ends. CDR3 length: 16 residues. CDR1 MDHEN and CDR2 SYDVKM come from the germline V gene. Complete variable domain (other parts from reference TRBV28 and TRBJ2-1): DVKVTQSSRYLVKRTGEKVFLECVQDMDHENMFWYRQDPGLGLRLIYFSYDVKMKEKGDIPEGYSVSREKKERFSLILESASTNQTSMYLCASSSQGPKGLGEQFFGPGTRLTVL.

This chain uses TRBV5-4 with TRBJ2-7; perhaps D is TRBD1 or TRBD2 (5 bases each). V dropped 4 bases and J dropped 7 bases, with 18 bases sitting between them. CDR3 length: 14 residues. The germline V gene encodes CDR1 SGHNT and CDR2 YYREEE (reference sequence). This CDR3 reads CASSADYSSGEQYF. For the CDR3, the DNA is TGTGCCAGCAGCGCCGACTACAGCTCAGGGGAGCAGTACTTC.

This chain joins TRBV4-1 and TRBJ2-5; 14 nucleotides align to TRBD2. Germline values: CDR1 MGHRA, CDR2 YSYEKL. The CDR3 is made up of 19 amino acids. V lost 1 base to trimming and J lost 1 base; unmatched junction nucleotides: 8. The CDR3 sequence is CASSQGWSGTSGSQETQYF. CDR3 coding DNA: TGCGCCAGCAGCCAAGGGTGGTCCGGGACTAGCGGGAGCCAAGAGACCCAGTACTTC.

V is TRBV9 and J is TRBJ2-1, with TRBD2 matching over 10 bases. CDR3 size: 15 residues. Germline-derived CDR1 and CDR2 are SGDLS and YYNGEE. Trimming at V came to 0 bases and at J to 8 bases, leaving 5 bases not matched to a gene. The CDR3 DNA reads as TGTGCCAGCAGCGTAGGTCTAGCGGGAGCCTATGAGCAGTTCTTC. This gives the protein CASSVGLAGAYEQFF.

The chain has TRBV7-6 and TRBJ2-3, with 7 bases aligning to TRBD2. CDR1 is SGHVS, CDR2 FNYEAQ, per germline. The CDR3 sequence is 16 residues long. V lost 1 base and J lost 1; bases outside the gene matches: 5. The DNA for the CDR3 is TGTGCCAGCAGCTTAGGGGTAGCGGGCCGCACAGATACGCAGTATTTT. Translation gives CASSLGVAGRTDTQYF.

The V gene is TRBV29-1, the J gene TRBJ1-1, with 12 nucleotides matching TRBD1. This CDR3 comprises 13 residues. The V gene end was trimmed by 7 bases and the J gene end by 5 bases; junction bases not matched to a gene: 5. The germline V gene encodes CDR1 SQVTM and CDR2 ANQGSEA. The CDR3 DNA sequence: TGCAGCGGGGGACAGGGGGCAGGGACTGAAGCTTTCTTT. It translates to CSGGQGAGTEAFF. The full variable domain, completed using reference TRBV29-1 and TRBJ1-1, is SAVISQKPSRDICQRGTSLTIQCQVDSQVTMMFWYRQQPGQSLTLIATANQGSEATYESGFVIDKFPISRPNLTFSTLTVSNMSPEDSSIYLCSGGQGAGTEAFFGQGTRLTVV.

This clone was picked up a small number of times. The chain has TRBV5-4 and TRBJ1-3; the D is unclear. Germline V gene lookup returns CDR1 SGHNT and CDR2 YYREEE (reference sequence). V was clipped by 0 bases and J by 0 bases, with 10 bases between them. This CDR3 region has 16 residues. The CDR3 DNA follows: TGTGCCAGCAGCTTGGACAGTCCCAACTCTGGAAACACCATATATTTT. Its protein is CASSLDSPNSGNTIYF.

This chain uses TRBV18 with TRBJ2-1; 9 bases fit TRBD2. From germline, CDR1 is KGHSH and CDR2 LQKENI. J lost 4 bases, V lost 4 bases, and 5 bases had no gene match. This CDR3 contains 15 residues. This CDR3 reads CASSRTSARYNEQFF. CDR3 coding DNA: TGTGCCAGCTCACGGACTAGCGCGAGGTACAATGAGCAGTTCTTC.

J is TRBJ2-1 and V is TRBV6-5, with TRBD2 matching 7 bases. The CDR3 contains 16 residues. CDR1 and CDR2 from the germline V gene are MNHEY and SVGAGI. Losses at the gene ends were 4 bases for V and 3 bases for J; bases not matched to a gene: 9. The CDR3 protein is CASSFPSGRSYNEQFF. The CDR3 coding sequence is TGTGCCAGCAGTTTCCCTAGCGGTCGCAGCTACAATGAGCAGTTCTTC.

This clone was seen only a few times. The DNA of the CDR3 is TGTGCCAGCAGCCGGCGGGGGACAGGGGGCGATCTATCCCAGTTCTTC. Its translation: CASSRRGTGGDLSQFF. This chain links TRBV5-5 with TRBJ2-1, with 12 positions matching TRBD1. The CDR3 covers 16 residues. V gave up 4 bases and J gave up 13 bases; unmatched junction bases: 15. Germline V lookup: CDR1 SGHKS, CDR2 YYEKEE (reference sequence).

V usage is TRBV18 and J usage is TRBJ2-7, with 7 bases that match TRBD2. V was clipped by 6 bases and J by 5 bases; unmatched bases: 7. The CDR3 covers 13 residues. CDR1 and CDR2 (germline): KGHSH, LQKENI. In DNA form, the CDR3 reads TGTGCCAGCTCGCAGCGGGATTGGAACGAGCAGTACTTC. Encoded protein: CASSQRDWNEQYF.